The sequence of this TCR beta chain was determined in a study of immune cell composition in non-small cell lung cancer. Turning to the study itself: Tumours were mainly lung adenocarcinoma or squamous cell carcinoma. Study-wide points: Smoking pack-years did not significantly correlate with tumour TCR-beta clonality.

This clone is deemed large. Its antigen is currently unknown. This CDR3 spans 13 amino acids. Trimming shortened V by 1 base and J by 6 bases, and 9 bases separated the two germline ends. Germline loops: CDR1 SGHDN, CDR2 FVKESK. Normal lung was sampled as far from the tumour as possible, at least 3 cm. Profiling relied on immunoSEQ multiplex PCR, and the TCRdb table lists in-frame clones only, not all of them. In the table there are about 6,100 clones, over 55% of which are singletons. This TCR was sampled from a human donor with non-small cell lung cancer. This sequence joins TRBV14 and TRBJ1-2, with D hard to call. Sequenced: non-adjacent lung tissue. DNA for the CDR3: TGTGCCAGCAGCCAAGCGGGGATCCATGGCTACACCTTC. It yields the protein CASSQAGIHGYTF.